What follows is one T cell receptor (beta chain) and its context. No antigen is known for it. Described treatment: over 15 received Ad26.COV2.S at low or high dose, single or two shots; roughly 5 received placebo; per-sample allocation not given. Sample collection was performed on day 63 after the first vaccine or placebo injection. In Boston, the donor was an adult between 18-55 years of age. These data belong to a study of Ad26.COV2.S vaccination and SARS-CoV-2 variants. Study details: As a participant in COV1001, the donor was in the Ad26.COV2.S trial arm. Whole-study findings and limits: Assessments of TCR breadth and depth may have underestimated the total T cell responses. Reportedly, spike-specific CD8+ and CD4+ T cell responses achieved substantial breadth once vaccination had taken place.

Germline CDR1 is SNHLY and CDR2 is FYNNEI. Trimming removed 7 bases from V and 4 bases from J; junction bases left unmatched: 9. This CDR3 is built from 16 residues. The data were produced by immunoSEQ multiplex PCR, yet TCRdb's version contains in-frame clones alone and is incomplete. Of 200,000 to 250,000 clones listed, over 75% are singletons. The sequence derives from a person aged 18-65 years who received the Ad26.COV2.S COVID-19 vaccine or a placebo. The chain recombines TRBV2 with TRBJ2-1; 11 positions agree with TRBD2. Sequences were derived from peripheral blood, sampled in a trial of Ad26.COV2.S vaccine versus placebo. The CDR3 coding sequence is TGTGCCAGCATCCCATGGGGACTAGCGGTATACAATGAGCAGTTCTTC. It codes for CASIPWGLAVYNEQFF.